This T cell receptor beta chain was captured in a study of blood T cell repertoires in COVID-19. On the study more broadly: From T cells, B-cell-depleted T cells, or PBMCs came the material, which was cDNA or gDNA.

Per the authors' pipeline: Estimates of nucleated cell counts were drawn from the amplification of reference gene primers. Produced via immunoSEQ multiplex PCR; TCRdb's table is partial and in-frame only. V, J and clone size are those of that table, while D and trimming were read from the DNA. The sample carries about 77,000 clones, about 88% recorded once. Sequenced sample: peripheral blood. The receptor's source is an elderly woman with active or convalescent COVID-19.

CDR3 DNA: TGTGCCCATCAACGGGGGTATAATTCACCCCTCCACTTT. Translation gives CAHQRGYNSPLHF. The chain links TRBV30 to TRBJ1-6; possibly TRBD1 for D (5 bases). This CDR3 is built from 13 residues. Germline assignment: CDR1 GTSNPN and CDR2 SVGIG (reference sequence). With 8 bases removed from V and 4 bases from J, the gap between germline ends came to 12 bases. The full variable domain, with the rest looked up from reference TRBV30 and TRBJ1-6, is SQTIHQWPATLVQPVGSPLSLECTVEGTSNPNLYWYRQAAGRGLQLLFYSVGIGQISSEVPQNLSASRPQDRQFILSSKKLLLSDSGFYLCAHQRGYNSPLHFGNGTRLTVT.